Below are 7 T cell receptor beta chains sequenced from a single sample in a study of cytomegalovirus exposure and HLA in healthy donors. TCRdb keeps only in-frame clones here, not all; method: immunoSEQ multiplex PCR. The sample carries 110,000 to 150,000 clones, about 90% recorded once. What was sequenced was PBMCs. Source of these receptors: a woman in her 30s in good health and CMV-seropositive.

This rearrangement joins TRBV28 to TRBJ1-1; D remains ambiguous. The CDR3 extends over 13 amino acids. Trimming stripped 1 base from V and 11 bases from J, with 14 bases between. From germline, CDR1 is MDHEN and CDR2 SYDVKM. The CDR3 reads CASSLSPVVVAFF. In nucleotides, the CDR3 is TGTGCCAGCAGTTTATCCCCGGTTGTCGTGGCTTTCTTT.

J is TRBJ1-5 and V is TRBV7-8; 7 nucleotides line up with TRBD1. CDR3 length equals 17 residues. The germline gives CDR1 SGHVS, CDR2 FQNEAQ. With 5 bases clipped from V and 2 bases from J, the junction kept 12 bases outside the gene matches. Here the CDR3 DNA reads TGTGCCAGCAGCCCCCGGGGCAGGGGGAATGGCAATCAGCCCCAGCATTTT. This gives the protein CASSPRGRGNGNQPQHF. The variable domain in full, with the rest retrieved from reference TRBV7-8 and TRBJ1-5, is GAGVSQSPRYKVAKRGQDVALRCDPISGHVSLFWYQQALGQGPEFLTYFQNEAQLDKSGLPSDRFFAERPEGSVSTLKIQRTQQEDSAVYLCASSPRGRGNGNQPQHFGDGTRLSIL.

This clone came up once. The gene calls are TRBV5-1 and TRBJ2-5; 9 bases fit TRBD1. The CDR3 contains 14 residues. Germline CDR1 reads SGHRS; CDR2 reads YFSETQ. With 5 bases clipped from V and 5 bases from J, the junction kept 7 bases outside the gene matches. The CDR3 loop is CASRGQGLGETQYF. The DNA of the CDR3 is TGCGCCAGCAGGGGACAGGGCCTAGGGGAGACCCAGTACTTC.

The chain joins TRBV4-2 to TRBJ1-5; TRBD1 matches at 8 bases. The trim removed 6 bases at V and 4 bases at J, leaving 14 bases unmatched. CDR1 is LGHNA and CDR2 is YNFKEQ in the germline V gene. This CDR3 has 17 residues. CDR3 sequence: CASRKETSRGRNQPQHF. For the CDR3, the DNA is TGTGCCAGCAGAAAGGAAACGAGCAGGGGGCGGAATCAGCCCCAGCATTTT.

The V and J genes are TRBV7-2 and TRBJ2-5, with D perhaps matching TRBD2 (5 bases). Germline assignment: CDR1 SGHTA and CDR2 FQGNSA. The V gene lost 4 bases and the J gene lost 4 bases, with 10 bases spanning the gap. CDR3 length: 13 amino acids. CDR3: CASSYSAGETQYF. The CDR3 region has the DNA TGTGCCAGCAGCTATTCGGCGGGAGAGACCCAGTACTTC.

The CDR3 DNA is TGTGCCAGCAGCTTGACAGGGAAAGAGACCCAGTACTTC. Translating it yields CASSLTGKETQYF. The chain joins TRBV5-4 to TRBJ2-5, with D perhaps matching TRBD1 (6 bases). The V gene's germline CDR1 is SGHNT and CDR2 YYREEE (reference sequence). CDR3 length: 13 amino acids. V shed 1 base and J shed 3 bases, with 7 bases lying between them. The full variable domain, in which reference TRBV5-4 and TRBJ2-5 provide the parts outside the CDR3, is ETGVTQSPTHLIKTRGQQVTLRCSSQSGHNTVSWYQQALGQGPQFIFQYYREEENGRGNFPPRFSGLQFPNYSSELNVNALELDDSALYLCASSLTGKETQYFGPGTRLLVL.

This chain joins TRBV5-1 and TRBJ2-1; 15 nucleotides agree with TRBD2. This CDR3 has 18 amino acids. Unmatched junction bases numbered 5, after V lost 0 bases and J lost 4 bases. Germline lookup yields CDR1 SGHRS and CDR2 YFSETQ. CDR3 bases: TGCGCCAGCAGCTTGGGGACTAGCGGGAGGGCCAGGTACAATGAGCAGTTCTTC. Translating it yields CASSLGTSGRARYNEQFF.